This entry is about one TCR beta chain. Sequenced by immunoSEQ multiplex PCR; TCRdb stores in-frame clones only, minus some. This sample carries a few hundred thousand clones, roughly 79% of them seen once, and the ten largest clones take roughly 15%. Germline V gene sequence: CDR1 MNHEY, CDR2 SMNVEV (reference sequence). CDR3 length equals 12 residues. Trimming stripped 2 bases from V and 1 base from J, with 2 bases between. Categorization into cohorts depended on clinical history that participants reported. The sample comes from a study of blood T cell repertoires in COVID-19. The chain is built from TRBV27 and TRBJ2-5; D call uncertain. This receptor was taken from a man aged 35 to 55 who had recovered from COVID-19. Sequenced: PBMCs or T cells enriched from blood (not recorded which). CDR3 amino acids: CASSLLQETQYF. In DNA, the CDR3 is TGTGCCAGCAGTTTACTCCAAGAGACCCAGTACTTC.